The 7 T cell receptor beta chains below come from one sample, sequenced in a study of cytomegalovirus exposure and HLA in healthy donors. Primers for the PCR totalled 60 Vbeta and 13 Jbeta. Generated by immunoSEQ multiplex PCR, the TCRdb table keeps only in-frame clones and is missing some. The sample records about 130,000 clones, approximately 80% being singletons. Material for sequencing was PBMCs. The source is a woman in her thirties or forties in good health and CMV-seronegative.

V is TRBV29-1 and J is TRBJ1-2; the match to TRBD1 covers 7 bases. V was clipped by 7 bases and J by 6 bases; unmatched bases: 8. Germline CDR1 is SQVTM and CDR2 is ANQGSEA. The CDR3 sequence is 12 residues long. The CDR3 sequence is CSGTRQGDGYTF. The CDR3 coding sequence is TGCAGCGGTACTCGACAGGGCGATGGCTACACCTTC.

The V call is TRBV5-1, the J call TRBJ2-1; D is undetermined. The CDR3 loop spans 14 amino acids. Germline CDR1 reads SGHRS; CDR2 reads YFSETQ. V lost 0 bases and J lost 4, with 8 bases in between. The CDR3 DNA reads TGCGCCAGCAGCTTGGGGGCAGCTTACAATGAGCAGTTCTTC. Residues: CASSLGAAYNEQFF.

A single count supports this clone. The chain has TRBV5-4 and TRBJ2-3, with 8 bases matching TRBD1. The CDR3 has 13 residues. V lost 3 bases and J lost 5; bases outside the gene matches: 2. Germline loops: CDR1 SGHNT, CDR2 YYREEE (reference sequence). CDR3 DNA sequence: TGTGCCAGCAGCTCAGGGGGCGTAGATACGCAGTATTTT. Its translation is CASSSGGVDTQYF.

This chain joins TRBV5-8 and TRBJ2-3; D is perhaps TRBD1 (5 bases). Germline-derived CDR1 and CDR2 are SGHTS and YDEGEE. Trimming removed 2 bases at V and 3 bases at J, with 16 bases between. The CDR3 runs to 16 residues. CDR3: CASSLVWQGLTDTQYF. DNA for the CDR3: TGTGCCAGCAGCTTAGTCTGGCAGGGCTTGACAGATACGCAGTATTTT.

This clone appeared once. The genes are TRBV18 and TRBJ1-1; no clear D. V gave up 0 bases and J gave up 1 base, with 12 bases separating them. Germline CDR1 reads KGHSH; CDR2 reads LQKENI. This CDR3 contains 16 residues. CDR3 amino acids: CASSPPGIGGNTEAFF. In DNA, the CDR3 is TGTGCCAGCTCACCACCGGGTATAGGAGGGAACACTGAAGCTTTCTTT. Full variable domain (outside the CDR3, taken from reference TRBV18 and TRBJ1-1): NAGVMQNPRHLVRRRGQEARLRCSPMKGHSHVYWYRQLPEEGLKFMVYLQKENIIDESGMPKERFSAEFPKEGPSILRIQQVVRGDSAAYFCASSPPGIGGNTEAFFGQGTRLTVV.

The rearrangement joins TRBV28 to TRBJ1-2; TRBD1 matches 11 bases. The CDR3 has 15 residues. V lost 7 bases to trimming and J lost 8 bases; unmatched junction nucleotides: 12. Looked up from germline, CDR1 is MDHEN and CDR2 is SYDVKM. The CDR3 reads CASTRTGQGAGGYTF. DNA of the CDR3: TGTGCCAGCACCCGTACCGGACAGGGGGCTGGAGGCTACACCTTC.

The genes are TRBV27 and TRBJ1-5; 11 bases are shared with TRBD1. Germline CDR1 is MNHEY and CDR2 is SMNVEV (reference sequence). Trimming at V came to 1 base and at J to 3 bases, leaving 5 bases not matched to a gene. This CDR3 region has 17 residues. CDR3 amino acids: CASSLLGTGGSNQPQHF. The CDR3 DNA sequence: TGTGCCAGCAGTTTATTGGGGACAGGGGGTTCCAATCAGCCCCAGCATTTT.